The 28 T cell receptor beta chains given below trace back to one sample, sequenced in a study of T cell repertoires in cytomegalovirus infection. One entry per CDR3 protein, called by TCRdb with MiXCR from the reads. The table records hundreds of thousands of distinct CDR3 sequences, about 33% of them present only once. Their cognate antigens are unknown. This specimen was cultured PBMCs, taken from culture after CMV antigen stimulation. The receptors come from a human donor in good health (CMV status not recorded). Some clones in this sample may be carry-over from other donors' samples.

The rearrangement uses TRBV7-6 and TRBJ2-1; no firm D call. Trimming left V 0 bases short and J 7 bases short, with 10 bases between. The germline V gene encodes CDR1 SGHVS and CDR2 FNYEAQ. The CDR3 is 14 amino acids. Here the CDR3 reads CASSLAYTGNEQFF. The CDR3 DNA follows: TGTGCCAGCAGCTTAGCGTATACCGGGAATGAGCAGTTCTTC.

This clonotype was picked up many times. CDR3 region: CASSLDYEQYF. DNA for the CDR3: TGTGCCAGCAGCCTGGACTACGAGCAGTACTTC. The chain uses TRBV7-2 and TRBJ2-7; no clear D gene. This CDR3 region has 11 residues. CDR1 is SGHTA, CDR2 FQGNSA, per germline. The ends were cut back, 5 bases at V and 3 bases at J, with 5 bases in the middle. Together with reference TRBV7-2 and TRBJ2-7, the CDR3 gives the full variable domain: GAGVSQSPSNKVTEKGKDVELRCDPISGHTALYWYRQSLGQGLEFLIYFQGNSAPDKSGLPSDRFSAERTGGSVSTLTIQRTQQEDSAVYLCASSLDYEQYFGPGTRLTVT.

This chain connects TRBV10-3 to TRBJ2-1; D is unresolved. The CDR3 is 14 residues long. Trimming removed 2 bases at V and 9 bases at J, with 14 bases between. From germline, CDR1 is ENHRY and CDR2 SYGVKD. This CDR3 reads CAISEKISSSEQFF. The CDR3 DNA reads TGTGCCATCAGTGAGAAAATTAGCAGCAGTGAGCAGTTCTTC.

V is TRBV28 and J is TRBJ2-7; TRBD2 matches at 11 bases. The germline V gene encodes CDR1 MDHEN and CDR2 SYDVKM. Trimming cost V 3 bases and J 2 bases; bases outside gene matches: 0. The length of the CDR3 is 14 residues. CDR3 nucleotides: TGTGCCAGCAGTTTTAGCGGGAGGGCCTACGAGCAGTACGTC. Translating gives CASSFSGRAYEQYV.

The J gene is TRBJ2-7, the V gene TRBV29-1; 7 bases are shared with TRBD1. Per the germline V gene, CDR1 is SQVTM and CDR2 is ANQGSEA. Unmatched junction bases numbered 4, after V lost 7 bases and J lost 4 bases. This CDR3 is built from 11 residues. CDR3 bases: TGCAGCGCCGAGGGGGCGTACGAGCAGTACTTC. It specifies CSAEGAYEQYF.

The gene calls are TRBV27 and TRBJ2-7; 8 nucleotides agree with TRBD2. This CDR3 is built from 16 residues. Germline V gene sequence: CDR1 MNHEY, CDR2 SMNVEV (reference sequence). V trimming: 3 bases; J trimming: 2 bases; junction bases outside the gene matches: 9. The CDR3 loop reads CASSFSGAGGTYEQYF. The DNA of the CDR3 is TGTGCCAGCAGTTTTTCCGGTGCGGGGGGAACCTACGAGCAGTACTTC.

Comment on this clonotype: Germline is not matched at one junction end, which may reflect a read error. The chain joins TRBV19 to TRBJ1-5, with 7 bases fitting TRBD1. Germline CDR1 reads LNHDA; CDR2 reads SQIVND (reference sequence). This CDR3 contains 16 residues. The CDR3 protein is CASSLDSGQLNQPQHF. The CDR3 coding sequence is TGTGCCAGTAGTCTAGACTCGGGACAGCTCAATCAGCCCCAGCATTTT.

This clonotype was observed at least ten times. The rearrangement uses TRBV4-1 and TRBJ1-4, with D possibly being TRBD1 (5 bases). The V end was cut by 2 bases, the J end by 7 bases, with 14 bases between. The CDR3 runs 15 residues. CDR1 and CDR2 (germline): MGHRA, YSYEKL. This CDR3 is CASSQRGRVGEKLFF. The CDR3 DNA sequence: TGCGCCAGCAGCCAAAGGGGCAGGGTGGGTGAAAAACTGTTTTTT.

This clonotype occurred a few times. The chain joins TRBV14 to TRBJ1-5; 7 positions match TRBD1. The CDR3 length is 14 residues. The V gene end was trimmed by 1 base and the J gene end by 7 bases; junction bases not matched to a gene: 4. Germline lookup yields CDR1 SGHDN and CDR2 FVKESK. DNA for the CDR3: TGTGCCAGCAGCCAAGCAGGGGGTGGCCAGCCCCAGCATTTT. The encoded protein is CASSQAGGGQPQHF.

The chain carries TRBV25-1 and TRBJ1-6, with D unclear. The CDR3 loop spans 12 amino acids. The V gene lost 9 bases and the J gene lost 7 bases, with 10 bases spanning the gap. The germline CDR1 and CDR2 sequences are MGHDK and SYGVNS. CDR3 in amino acids: CARATGNSPLHF. The CDR3 coding sequence is TGTGCCAGGGCGACGGGGAATTCACCCCTCCACTTT.

The V and J genes are TRBV19 and TRBJ2-7; D could derive from TRBD1 or TRBD2 (5 bases each). The CDR3 is 13 amino acids. The germline gives CDR1 LNHDA, CDR2 SQIVND (reference sequence). V was trimmed by 5 bases and J by 2 bases, leaving 10 bases between them. CDR3 DNA: TGTGCCAGTAGTCCAGGGAGTGCCTACGAGCAGTACTTC. It translates to CASSPGSAYEQYF.

This clonotype was seen a handful of times. The CDR3 loop reads CASQQGNTEAFF. CDR3 nucleotide sequence: TGTGCCAGTCAACAGGGGAACACTGAAGCTTTCTTT. V usage is TRBV19 and J usage is TRBJ1-1; weak D call: TRBD1 (6 bases). Germline V lookup: CDR1 LNHDA, CDR2 SQIVND (reference sequence). The CDR3 runs 12 residues. Trimming shortened V by 8 bases and J by 1 base, and 8 bases separated the two germline ends.

This clonotype was observed many times. The CDR3 loop reads CASSWGGPYNEQFF. DNA of the CDR3: TGTGCCAGCAGCTGGGGAGGGCCTTACAATGAGCAGTTCTTC. This chain uses TRBV7-2 with TRBJ2-1; 7 nucleotides line up with TRBD2. This CDR3 has 14 amino acids. The V and J ends lost 4 bases and 4 bases, in that order; junction bases with no gene match: 4. CDR1 and CDR2 (germline): SGHTA, FQGNSA.

This clonotype was found a few times. The chain links TRBV4-1 to TRBJ1-1, with 10 bases lining up with TRBD1. Germline-derived CDR1 and CDR2 are MGHRA and YSYEKL. Trimming cost V 5 bases and J 7 bases; bases outside gene matches: 7. CDR3 size: 14 residues. The DNA of the CDR3 is TGCGCCAGCAGCTGGGGACAGGGGTCAGTTGAAGCTTTCTTT. Protein product: CASSWGQGSVEAFF.

This sequence joins TRBV3-1 and TRBJ1-1; D is possibly TRBD1 (5 bases). V was clipped by 7 bases and J by 1 base, with 13 bases between them. CDR3 length: 14 residues. Germline values: CDR1 LGHDT, CDR2 YNNKEL (reference sequence). CDR3 DNA sequence: TGTGCCAGCAAATGGGACGGGGAGAACACTGAAGCTTTCTTT. It yields the protein CASKWDGENTEAFF.

This clonotype was counted many times. V usage is TRBV7-8 and J usage is TRBJ1-5; D unresolved. The CDR3 consists of 16 residues. Per the germline V gene, CDR1 is SGHVS and CDR2 is FQNEAQ. V lost 7 bases and J 6 bases, leaving 22 bases between the germline ends. CDR3 region: CASNSVGRVTGQPQHF. In DNA form, the CDR3 reads TGTGCCAGCAACTCGGTCGGAAGGGTTACGGGTCAGCCCCAGCATTTT.

The chain is built from TRBV11-2 and TRBJ1-2; D is unclear. Trimming took 8 bases from V and 4 from J, leaving 14 bases between them. This CDR3 spans 13 amino acids. In germline, CDR1 is SGHAT, CDR2 FQNNGV. This chain's CDR3 is CASAGVGFYGYTF. The CDR3 bases are TGTGCCAGCGCCGGGGTCGGGTTCTATGGCTACACCTTC. Full variable domain (rest looked up from reference TRBV11-2 and TRBJ1-2): EAGVAQSPRYKIIEKRQSVAFWCNPISGHATLYWYQQILGQGPKLLIQFQNNGVVDDSQLPKDRFSAERLKGVDSTLKIQPAKLEDSAVYLCASAGVGFYGYTFGSGTRLTVV.

Many counts were recorded for this clonotype. The V and J genes are TRBV28 and TRBJ2-7, with D possibly matching TRBD1 (5 bases). V shed 7 bases and J shed 2 bases, with 15 bases lying between them. Germline V CDR1 and CDR2: MDHEN, SYDVKM. CDR3 length: 14 amino acids. The CDR3 coding sequence is TGTGCCAGCACCTTGGACACCTTGACCTACGAGCAGTACTTC. It specifies CASTLDTLTYEQYF.

The chain carries TRBV9 and TRBJ2-3, with D unclear. The V gene lost 0 bases and the J gene lost 2 bases, with 10 bases spanning the gap. From germline, CDR1 is SGDLS and CDR2 YYNGEE. The CDR3 is 15 residues long. This chain's CDR3 is CASSVVGSSTDTQYF. CDR3 nucleotide sequence: TGTGCCAGCAGCGTAGTTGGGTCCTCCACAGATACGCAGTATTTT. Drawing the rest from reference TRBV9 and TRBJ2-3, the complete variable domain is DSGVTQTPKHLITATGQRVTLRCSPRSGDLSVYWYQQSLDQGLQFLIQYYNGEERAKGNILERFSAQQFPDLHSELNLSSLELGDSALYFCASSVVGSSTDTQYFGPGTRLTVL.

This clonotype turned up a few times. The chain uses TRBV19 and TRBJ2-1; 8 positions agree with TRBD2. CDR1 and CDR2 from the germline V gene are LNHDA and SQIVND (reference sequence). The V and J ends lost 3 bases and 3 bases, in that order; junction bases with no gene match: 13. This CDR3 contains 18 residues. The CDR3 sequence is CASSIRLARAVVYNEQFF. CDR3 in DNA: TGTGCCAGTAGTATTCGACTAGCGCGAGCGGTCGTCTACAATGAGCAGTTCTTC.

The chain couples TRBV6-2 or TRBV6-3 to TRBJ2-7, with 9 bases aligning to TRBD2. The J segment lost 6 bases and the V segment lost 7 bases, leaving 13 bases of the junction unmatched. Germline V gene sequence: CDR1 MNHEY, CDR2 SVGEGT. CDR3 length equals 15 residues. Here the CDR3 reads CASTSTLAGRSEQYV. The CDR3 DNA reads as TGTGCCAGCACCTCAACTCTAGCGGGAAGAAGCGAGCAGTACGTC.

The genes are TRBV28 and TRBJ1-1; D possibly corresponds to TRBD1 (6 bases). V lost 2 bases to trimming and J lost 4 bases, with 14 bases between them. CDR1 is MDHEN, CDR2 SYDVKM, per germline. The CDR3 length is 15 residues. CDR3 residues: CASSLASTGFTEAFF. The CDR3 bases are TGTGCCAGCAGTTTAGCATCTACAGGGTTCACTGAAGCTTTCTTT.

This chain connects TRBV28 to TRBJ1-4; 7 bases are a match to TRBD1. CDR1 is MDHEN, CDR2 SYDVKM, per germline. With 7 bases clipped from V and 8 bases from J, the junction kept 10 bases outside the gene matches. CDR3 length equals 14 residues. CDR3 protein: CASTGDRDREKLFF. DNA of the CDR3: TGTGCCAGCACAGGTGACAGGGATCGAGAAAAACTGTTTTTT.

The V gene is TRBV6-1, the J gene TRBJ2-7; 8 bases fit TRBD1. Trimming at V came to 3 bases and at J to 2 bases, leaving 3 bases not matched to a gene. This CDR3 has 14 residues. Per germline, CDR1 MNHNS and CDR2 SASEGT. CDR3 DNA sequence: TGTGCCAGCAGTGATGGGACAGGTACCTACGAGCAGTACGTC. The encoded protein is CASSDGTGTYEQYV.

This rearrangement joins TRBV28 to TRBJ1-1; D is unresolved. Germline V gene sequence: CDR1 MDHEN, CDR2 SYDVKM. V lost 10 bases and J lost 0, with 6 bases in between. The CDR3 totals 11 residues. The CDR3 reads CATKVNTEAFF. In DNA form, the CDR3 reads TGTGCCACCAAGGTGAACACTGAAGCTTTCTTT.

The rearrangement uses TRBV10-2 and TRBJ1-5; maybe TRBD1 (6 bases). V was pared by 5 bases and J by 4 bases, with 12 bases between. Germline V gives CDR1 WSHSY, CDR2 SAAADI. The CDR3 runs to 14 residues. In DNA, the CDR3 is TGCGCCAGCAGTTTCAGGGGTTGGAATCAGCCCCAGCATTTT. Residues: CASSFRGWNQPQHF.

The chain has TRBV2 and TRBJ2-5; D unresolved. Germline-derived CDR1 and CDR2 are SNHLY and FYNNEI. This CDR3 has 14 residues. Trimming removed 8 bases from V and 2 bases from J, with 15 bases in between. The chain's CDR3 is CASSPFAGQETQYF. The CDR3 bases are TGTGCCAGCTCCCCTTTCGCCGGGCAAGAGACCCAGTACTTC.

The rearrangement joins TRBV19 to TRBJ2-2; TRBD2 matches at 9 bases. The CDR3 has 15 residues. Germline V gives CDR1 LNHDA, CDR2 SQIVND (reference sequence). V shed 6 bases, J shed 5 bases, and the junction held 7 bases outside the gene matches. As DNA, the CDR3 is TGTGCCAGTAGCTGGGGACTAGCCGTTACCGGGGAGCTGTTTTTT. It codes for CASSWGLAVTGELFF.